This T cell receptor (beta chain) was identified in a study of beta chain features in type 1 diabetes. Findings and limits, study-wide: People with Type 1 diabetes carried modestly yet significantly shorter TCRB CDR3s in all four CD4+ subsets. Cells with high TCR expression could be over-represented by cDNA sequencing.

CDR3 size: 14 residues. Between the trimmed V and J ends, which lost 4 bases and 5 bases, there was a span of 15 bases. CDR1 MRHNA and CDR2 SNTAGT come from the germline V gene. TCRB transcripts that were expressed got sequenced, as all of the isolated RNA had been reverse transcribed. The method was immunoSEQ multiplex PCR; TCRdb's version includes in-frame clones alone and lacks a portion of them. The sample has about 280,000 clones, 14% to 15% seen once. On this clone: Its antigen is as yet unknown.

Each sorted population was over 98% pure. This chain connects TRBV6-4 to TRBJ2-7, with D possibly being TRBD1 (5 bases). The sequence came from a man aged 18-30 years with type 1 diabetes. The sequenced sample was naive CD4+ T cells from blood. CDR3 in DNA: TGTGCCAGCAGTGCTCAGGGTGGTATTGACGAGCAGTACTTC. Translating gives CASSAQGGIDEQYF.